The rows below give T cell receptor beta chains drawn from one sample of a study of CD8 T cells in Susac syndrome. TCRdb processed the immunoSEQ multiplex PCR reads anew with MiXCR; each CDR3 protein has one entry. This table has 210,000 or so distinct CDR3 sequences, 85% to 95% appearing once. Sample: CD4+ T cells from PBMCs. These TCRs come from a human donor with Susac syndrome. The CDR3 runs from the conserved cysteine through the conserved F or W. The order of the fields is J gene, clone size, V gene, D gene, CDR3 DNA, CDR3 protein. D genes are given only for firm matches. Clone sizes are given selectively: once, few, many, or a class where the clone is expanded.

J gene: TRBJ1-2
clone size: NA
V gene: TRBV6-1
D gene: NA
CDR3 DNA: TGTGCCAGCAGTGAAGTCGAAGAACAGTCTCATGGCTACACCTTC
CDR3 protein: CASSEVEEQSHGYTF

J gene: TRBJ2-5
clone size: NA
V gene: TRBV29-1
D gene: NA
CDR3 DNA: TGCAGCGTCCTTGGTGAGGGAGGGACCCAGTACTTC
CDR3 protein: CSVLGEGGTQYF

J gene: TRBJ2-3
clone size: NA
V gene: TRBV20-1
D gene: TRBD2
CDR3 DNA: TGCAGTGCTAGAGATAGCGGGGGGGCCACAGATACGCAGTATTTT
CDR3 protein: CSARDSGGATDTQYF

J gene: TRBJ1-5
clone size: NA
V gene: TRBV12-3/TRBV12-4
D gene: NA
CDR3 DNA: TGTGCCAGCAGTTTCCGGGGGGGAAGCGGGAGGGGCAATCAGCCCCAGCATTTT
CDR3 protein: CASSFRGGSGRGNQPQHF

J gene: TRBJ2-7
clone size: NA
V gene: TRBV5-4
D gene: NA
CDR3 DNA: TGTGCCAGCAGTGGGGGGGGCGTTGGGTCCTACGAGCAGTACTTC
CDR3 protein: CASSGGGVGSYEQYF

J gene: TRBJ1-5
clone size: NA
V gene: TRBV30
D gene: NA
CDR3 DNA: TGTGCCTGGAGCGTACAGGGTAGCAATCAGCCCCAGCATTTT
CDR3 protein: CAWSVQGSNQPQHF

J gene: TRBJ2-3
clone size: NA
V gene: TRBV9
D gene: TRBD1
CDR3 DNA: TGTGCCAGCAGCGTAGGGACAGGGAGGGATACGCAGTATTTT
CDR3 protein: CASSVGTGRDTQYF

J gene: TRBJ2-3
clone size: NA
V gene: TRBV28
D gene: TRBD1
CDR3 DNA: TGTGCCAGCAGTTCCCAAGGCGGGACAGGGGGCGCGGATACGCAGTATTTT
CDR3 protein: CASSSQGGTGGADTQYF

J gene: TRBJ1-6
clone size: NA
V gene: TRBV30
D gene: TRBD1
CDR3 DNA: TGTGCCTGGGCACTACAGGGGGCGGATTCACCCCTCCACTTT
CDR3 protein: CAWALQGADSPLHF

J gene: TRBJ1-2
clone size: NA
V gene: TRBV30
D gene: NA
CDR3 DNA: TGTGCCCTGGAGATTGGCGGTGGCTACACCTTC
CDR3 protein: CALEIGGGYTF

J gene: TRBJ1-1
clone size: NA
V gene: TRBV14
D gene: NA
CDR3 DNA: TGTGCCAGCAAGTTTGGGCATCTGAGGAACACTGAAGCTTTCTTT
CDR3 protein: CASKFGHLRNTEAFF

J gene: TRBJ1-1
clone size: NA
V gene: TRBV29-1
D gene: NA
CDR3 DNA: TGCAGCGTGGCCGGGGCCCCTCCTGAAGCTTTCTTT
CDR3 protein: CSVAGAPPEAFF

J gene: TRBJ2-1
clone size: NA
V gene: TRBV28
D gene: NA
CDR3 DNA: TGTGCCAGCAGTTTATTACAGGGAAAGGATGAGCAGTTCTTC
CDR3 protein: CASSLLQGKDEQFF

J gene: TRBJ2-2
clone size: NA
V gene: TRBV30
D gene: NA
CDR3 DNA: TGTGCCTGGAGAGTTGGTGCCGGGGAGCTGTTTTTT
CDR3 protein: CAWRVGAGELFF

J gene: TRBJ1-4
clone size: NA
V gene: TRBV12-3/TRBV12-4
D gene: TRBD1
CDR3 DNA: TGTGCCAGCAGTTTCCGGACAGGGACAATGGGCGAAAAACTGTTTTTT
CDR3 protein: CASSFRTGTMGEKLFF

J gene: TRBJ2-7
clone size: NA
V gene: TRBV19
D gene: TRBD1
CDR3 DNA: TGTGCCAGTAGTATGCCCCCGGACAGGGGGCGGCAGTACTTC
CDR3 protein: CASSMPPDRGRQYF

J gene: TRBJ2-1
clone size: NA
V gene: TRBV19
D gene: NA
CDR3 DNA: TGTGCCAGTAGTACAGTAAATGAGCAGTTCTTC
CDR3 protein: CASSTVNEQFF

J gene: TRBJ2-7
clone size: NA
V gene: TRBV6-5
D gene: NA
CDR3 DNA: TGTGCCAGCAGTCGATGGGCCTCGGGGGCCTACGAGCAGTACTTC
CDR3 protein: CASSRWASGAYEQYF

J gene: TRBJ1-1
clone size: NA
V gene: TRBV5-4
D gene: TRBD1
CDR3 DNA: TGTGCCAGCAGCCCCCAGCGGGCAGGGGGGACTGAAGCTTTCTTT
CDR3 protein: CASSPQRAGGTEAFF

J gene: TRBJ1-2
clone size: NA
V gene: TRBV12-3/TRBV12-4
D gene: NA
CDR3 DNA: TGTGCCAGCAGTTTGGTGTCCGGTAACTACGGCTACACCTTC
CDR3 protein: CASSLVSGNYGYTF

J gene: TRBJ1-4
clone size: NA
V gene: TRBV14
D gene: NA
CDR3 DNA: TGTGCCAGCAGCCAAGATGGTCGGGGTTGGGGAGCTGAAAAACTGTTTTTT
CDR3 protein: CASSQDGRGWGAEKLFF

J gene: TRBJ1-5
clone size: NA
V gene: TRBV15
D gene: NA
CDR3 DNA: TGTGCCACCAGCAGAGTTCCTCTTCAGAATAGCAATCAGCCCCAGCATTTT
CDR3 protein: CATSRVPLQNSNQPQHF

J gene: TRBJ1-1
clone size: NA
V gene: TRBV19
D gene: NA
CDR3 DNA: TGTGCCAGTAGTCGCAACTCCCAGGGGAACACTGAAGCTTTCTTT
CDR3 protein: CASSRNSQGNTEAFF

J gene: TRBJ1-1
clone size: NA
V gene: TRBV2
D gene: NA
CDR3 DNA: TGTGCCAGCAGTGACAGATGGAACACTGAAGCTTTCTTT
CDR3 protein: CASSDRWNTEAFF

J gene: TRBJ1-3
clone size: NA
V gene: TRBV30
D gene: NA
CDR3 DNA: TGTGCCTGGAGTGGATTCGGGCAGACTTCTCTGGAAAACACCATATATTTT
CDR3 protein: CAWSGFGQTSLENTIYF

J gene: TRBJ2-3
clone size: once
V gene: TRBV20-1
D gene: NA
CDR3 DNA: TGCAGTGCTAGCCAGAACACAGATACGCAGTATTTT
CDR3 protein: CSASQNTDTQYF

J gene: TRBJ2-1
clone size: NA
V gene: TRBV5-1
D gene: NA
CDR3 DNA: TGCGCCAGCAGCCCGGGGGACAGAGTCTACAATGAGCAGTTCTTC
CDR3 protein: CASSPGDRVYNEQFF

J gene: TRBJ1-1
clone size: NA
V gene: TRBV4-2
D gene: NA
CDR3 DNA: TGTGCCAGCAGCCAAGAGGGTCGAGGCACTGAAGCTTTCTTT
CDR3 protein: CASSQEGRGTEAFF

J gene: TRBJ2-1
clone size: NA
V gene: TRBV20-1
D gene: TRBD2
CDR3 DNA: TGCAGTGCGAGGGGGCGGGGGGGCGCCGACGATGAGCAGTTCTTC
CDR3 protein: CSARGRGGADDEQFF

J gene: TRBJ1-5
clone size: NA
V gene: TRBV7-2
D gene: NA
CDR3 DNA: TGTGCCAGCAGCTTTAACAATCAGCCCCAGCATTTT
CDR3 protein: CASSFNNQPQHF

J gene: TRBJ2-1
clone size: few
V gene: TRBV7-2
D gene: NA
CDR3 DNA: TGTGCCAGCAGCTTACAGGGCGATGAGCAGTTCTTC
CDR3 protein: CASSLQGDEQFF

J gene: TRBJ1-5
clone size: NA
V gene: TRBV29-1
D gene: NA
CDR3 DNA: TGCAGCGTTGGTGGGCCGGGGAGTAATCAGCCCCAGCATTTT
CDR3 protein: CSVGGPGSNQPQHF

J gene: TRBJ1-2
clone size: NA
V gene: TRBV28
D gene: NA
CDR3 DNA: TGTGCCAGCAGGCAGGTACAAAACTATGGCTACACCTTC
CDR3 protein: CASRQVQNYGYTF

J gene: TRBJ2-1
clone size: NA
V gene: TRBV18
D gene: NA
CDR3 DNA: TGTGCCACCCTAGAGACAGGCGACCTACGTGGGCAGTTCTTC
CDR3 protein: CATLETGDLRGQFF

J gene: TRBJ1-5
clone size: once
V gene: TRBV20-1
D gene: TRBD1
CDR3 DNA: TGCAGTGCCCAGACAGGGCGGAATCAGCCCCAGCATTTT
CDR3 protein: CSAQTGRNQPQHF

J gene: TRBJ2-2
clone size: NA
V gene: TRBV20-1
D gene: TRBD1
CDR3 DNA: TGCAGTGCTACCGGGACAGGAATCGCCGGGGAGCTGTTTTTT
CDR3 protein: CSATGTGIAGELFF

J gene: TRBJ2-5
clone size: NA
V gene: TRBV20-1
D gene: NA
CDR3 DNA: TGCAGTGCTAGAGTCAGATTCCTGACGGAGACCCAGTACTTC
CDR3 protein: CSARVRFLTETQYF

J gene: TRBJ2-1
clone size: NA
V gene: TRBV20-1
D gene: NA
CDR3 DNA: TGCAGTGCTCAGGCGGATGAGCAGTTCTTC
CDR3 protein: CSAQADEQFF

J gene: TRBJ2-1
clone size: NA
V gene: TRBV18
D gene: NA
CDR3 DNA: TGTGCCAGCTCACCACGCCGGAATTCGGACTACAATGAGCAGTTCTTC
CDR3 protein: CASSPRRNSDYNEQFF

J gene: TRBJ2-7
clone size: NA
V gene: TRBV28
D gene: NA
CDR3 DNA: TGTGCCAGCAGTTTCCACGCCCCAGCCTCCTACGAGCAGTACTTC
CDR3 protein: CASSFHAPASYEQYF

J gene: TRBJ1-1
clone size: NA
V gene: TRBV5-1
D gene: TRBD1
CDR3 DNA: TGCGCCAGCAGCCCCGGGACAGGGGAAACTGAAGCTTTCTTT
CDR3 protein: CASSPGTGETEAFF

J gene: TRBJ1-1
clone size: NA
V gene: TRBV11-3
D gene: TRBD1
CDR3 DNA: TGTGCCAGCAGCTCGGGACAGGGGGCCGTTGAAGCTTTCTTT
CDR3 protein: CASSSGQGAVEAFF

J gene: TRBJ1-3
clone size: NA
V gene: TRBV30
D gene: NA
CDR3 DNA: TGTGCCTGGAGATGGCGGGAAGGAAACACCATATATTTT
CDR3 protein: CAWRWREGNTIYF

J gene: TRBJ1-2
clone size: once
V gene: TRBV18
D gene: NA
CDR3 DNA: TGTGCCAGCTCACCTTCAAACAGGGAAGGGAATGGCTACACCTTC
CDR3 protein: CASSPSNREGNGYTF

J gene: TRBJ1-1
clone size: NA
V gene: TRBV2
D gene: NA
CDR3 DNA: TGTGCCAGCAATGGGGAGGGAAGTAGCACTGAAGCTTTCTTT
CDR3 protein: CASNGEGSSTEAFF

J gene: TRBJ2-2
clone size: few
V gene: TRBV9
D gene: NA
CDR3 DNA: TGTGCCAGCAGTTCTGGACAGAACACCGGGGAGCTGTTTTTT
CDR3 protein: CASSSGQNTGELFF

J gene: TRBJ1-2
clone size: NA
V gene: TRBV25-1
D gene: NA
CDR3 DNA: TGTGCCAGCAGTGGTGGCGTGGGGGGCTACACCTTC
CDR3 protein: CASSGGVGGYTF

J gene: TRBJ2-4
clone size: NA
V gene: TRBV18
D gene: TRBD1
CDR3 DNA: TGTGCCAGCTCACGCCGGGACAGTGGGAACATTCAGTACTTC
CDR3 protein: CASSRRDSGNIQYF

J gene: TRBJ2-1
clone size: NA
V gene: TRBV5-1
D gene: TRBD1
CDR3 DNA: TGCGCCAGCAGCTTGGGCGACAGGGGGAGATACAATGAGCAGTTCTTC
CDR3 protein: CASSLGDRGRYNEQFF

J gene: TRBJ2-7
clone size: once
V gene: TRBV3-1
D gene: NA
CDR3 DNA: TGTGCCAGCAGCCAAGCAGCACAGTTTAGGTACGAGCAGTACTTC
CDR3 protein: CASSQAAQFRYEQYF

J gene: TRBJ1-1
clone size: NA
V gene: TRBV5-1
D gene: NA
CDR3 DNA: TGCGCCAGCAGCTTGGGGCCAGGGGCGAACACTGAAGCTTTCTTT
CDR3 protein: CASSLGPGANTEAFF

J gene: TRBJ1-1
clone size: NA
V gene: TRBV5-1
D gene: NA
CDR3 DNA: TGCGCCAGCAGCTTCACGCCAGGGGCCACTGAAGCTTTCTTT
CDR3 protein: CASSFTPGATEAFF

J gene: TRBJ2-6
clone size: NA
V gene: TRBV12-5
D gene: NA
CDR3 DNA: TGTGCTAGTGGTCAGAGTCGGGGTAGCTCTGGGGCCAACGTCCTGACTTTC
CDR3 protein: CASGQSRGSSGANVLTF

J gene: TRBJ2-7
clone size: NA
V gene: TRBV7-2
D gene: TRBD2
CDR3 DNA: TGTGCCAGCAGCTTGACTAGCGGGGAGACGTACGAGCAGTACTTC
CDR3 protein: CASSLTSGETYEQYF

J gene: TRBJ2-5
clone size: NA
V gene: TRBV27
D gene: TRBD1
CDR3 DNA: TGTGCCAGCAGCGCAGGGACAGCTTACCAAGAGACCCAGTACTTC
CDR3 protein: CASSAGTAYQETQYF

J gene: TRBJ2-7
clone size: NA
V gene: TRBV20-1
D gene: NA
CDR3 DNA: TGCAGTGCCTTTTCCCACGAGCAGTACTTC
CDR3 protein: CSAFSHEQYF

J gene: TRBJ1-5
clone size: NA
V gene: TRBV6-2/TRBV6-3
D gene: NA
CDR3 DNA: TGTGCCAGCAGTTACTTGGGGGTAAGCAATCAGCCCCAGCATTTT
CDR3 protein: CASSYLGVSNQPQHF

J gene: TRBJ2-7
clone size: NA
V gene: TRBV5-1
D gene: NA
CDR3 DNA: TGCGCCAGCAGCTTGGGGCTCAAGGGCCCCTCCTACGAGCAGTACTTC
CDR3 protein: CASSLGLKGPSYEQYF

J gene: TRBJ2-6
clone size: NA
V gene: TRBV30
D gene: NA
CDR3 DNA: TGTGCCTGGAGAGAGGTGGTTGGGGCCAACGTCCTGACTTTC
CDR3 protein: CAWREVVGANVLTF